The clone carrying this TCR beta chain was counted ten times or more. Antigen specificity is unknown. This specimen belongs to a study of T cells in Graves' hyperthyroidism and ophthalmopathy. Ophthalmopathy cases met thresholds of Clinical Activity Score at least 3, NOSPECS grade at least 4 and duration under 3 months. Thyroid ultrasound and orbital computed tomography, with clinical symptoms and serum thyroxine and TRAb, informed diagnoses. The TCR beta CDR3 regions underwent amplification using RNA transcripts as the source. Researchers ran a first-round RT-PCR on the TCR CDR3 using the HTBI primer set. TCRdb ran MiXCR on the multiplex PCR reads and lists one entry per CDR3 protein. The sample lists around 530,000 distinct CDR3 sequences, approximately 17% seen once, with about 16% in the top ten. The study, taken as a whole, reports: A median about 6.5 months before onset, the model predicted ophthalmopathy.

This TCR came from a woman aged 18-35 years with Graves' ophthalmopathy. The sample comprised blood.

CDR3 DNA: TGTGCCAGCAGTTTTCACAGGGTCAATGAGCAGTTCTTC. This gives the protein CASSFHRVNEQFF. The V call is TRBV12-3 or TRBV12-4, the J call TRBJ2-1; D is possibly TRBD1 (6 bases). The CDR3 runs to 13 residues. The V end lost 3 bases, the J end lost 6 bases, and 9 bases lay between the germline ends.